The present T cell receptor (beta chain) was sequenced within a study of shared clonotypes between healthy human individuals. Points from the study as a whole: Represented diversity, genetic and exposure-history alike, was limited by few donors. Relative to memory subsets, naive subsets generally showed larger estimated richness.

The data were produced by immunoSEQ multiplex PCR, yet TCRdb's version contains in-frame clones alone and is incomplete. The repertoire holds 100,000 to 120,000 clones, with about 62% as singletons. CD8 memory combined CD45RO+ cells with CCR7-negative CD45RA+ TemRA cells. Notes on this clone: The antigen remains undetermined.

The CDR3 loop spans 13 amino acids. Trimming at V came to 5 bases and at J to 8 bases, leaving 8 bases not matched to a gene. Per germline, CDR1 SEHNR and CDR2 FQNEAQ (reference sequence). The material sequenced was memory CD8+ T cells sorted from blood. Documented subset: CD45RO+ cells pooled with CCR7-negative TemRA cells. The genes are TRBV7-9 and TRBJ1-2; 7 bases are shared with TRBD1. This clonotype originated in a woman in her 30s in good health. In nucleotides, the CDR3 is TGTGCCAGCAGCCTTCGACAGGGAAGGGGCTACACCTTC. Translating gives CASSLRQGRGYTF.